A single TCR beta chain is shown here with its context. This record comes from a study of identical twins. Via MiXCR, TCRdb re-called the 5' RACE reads, giving one row per CDR3 protein. The sample yields approximately 230,000 distinct CDR3 sequences, over 13% seen once. Sequencing was carried out using memory (CD45RO+) T cells sorted from blood. The source of this sequence is a young woman in good health.

The CDR3 spells CAIARTDTQYF. The CDR3 bases are TGTGCCATCGCCCGTACAGATACGCAGTATTTT. V is TRBV21-1 and J is TRBJ2-3; no check of the table's D call, TRBD1, against the DNA was made. TRBV21-1 is termed a pseudogene. The CDR3 covers 11 residues.